This T cell receptor beta chain comes out of a study of blood T cell repertoires in COVID-19. Study-wide background: T cells, B-cell-depleted T cells, or PBMCs provided the cDNA or gDNA that served as material.

Trimming stripped 2 bases from V and 14 bases from J, with 10 bases between. The CDR3 sequence is 11 residues long. The germline V gene encodes CDR1 SGHNT and CDR2 YENEEA. A Seattle source enrolled patients during active infection and followed them longitudinally. Original processing notes: Amplifying reference gene primers gave estimates of nucleated cell counts. Sequenced by immunoSEQ multiplex PCR; TCRdb stores in-frame clones only, minus some. V and J calls and clone size are copied from that table; D and trimming were computed from the DNA. The sample consists of 100,000 to 150,000 clones, around nine tenths of them appearing once.

Sample: peripheral blood. This clonotype originated in a man over 45 with COVID-19, enrolled during active disease. The chain joins TRBV11-3 to TRBJ2-1; D possibly corresponds to TRBD2 (6 bases). The CDR3 bases are TGTGCCAGCAGCTTAAGGAGGGAGGAGTTCTTC. This translates into CASSLRREEFF.